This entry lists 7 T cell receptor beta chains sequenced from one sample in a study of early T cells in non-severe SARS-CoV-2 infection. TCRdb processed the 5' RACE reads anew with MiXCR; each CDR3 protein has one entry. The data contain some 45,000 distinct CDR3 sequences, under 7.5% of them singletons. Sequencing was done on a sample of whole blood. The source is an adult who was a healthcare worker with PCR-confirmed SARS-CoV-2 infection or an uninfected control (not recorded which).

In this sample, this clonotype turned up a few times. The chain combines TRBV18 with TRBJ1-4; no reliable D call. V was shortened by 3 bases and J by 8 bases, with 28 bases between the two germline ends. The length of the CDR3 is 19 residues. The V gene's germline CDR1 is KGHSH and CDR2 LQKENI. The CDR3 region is CASSPRTEGAVDLSEKLFF. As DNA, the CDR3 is TGTGCCAGCTCACCGAGGACGGAAGGAGCGGTGGACCTCAGCGAAAAACTGTTTTTT.

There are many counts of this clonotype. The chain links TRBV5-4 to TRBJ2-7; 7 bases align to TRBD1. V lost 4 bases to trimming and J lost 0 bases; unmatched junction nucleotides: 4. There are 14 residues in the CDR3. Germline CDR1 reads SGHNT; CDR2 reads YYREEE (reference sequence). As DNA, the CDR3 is TGTGCCAGCAGCGTGGGACAGACCTCCTACGAGCAGTACTTC. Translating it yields CASSVGQTSYEQYF.

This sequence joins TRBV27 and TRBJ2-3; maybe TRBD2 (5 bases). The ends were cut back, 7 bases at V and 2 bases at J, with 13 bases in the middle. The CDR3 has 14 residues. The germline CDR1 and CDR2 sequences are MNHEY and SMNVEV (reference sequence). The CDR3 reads CASNTLASTDTQYF. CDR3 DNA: TGTGCCAGCAACACCCTAGCCTCCACAGATACGCAGTATTTT.

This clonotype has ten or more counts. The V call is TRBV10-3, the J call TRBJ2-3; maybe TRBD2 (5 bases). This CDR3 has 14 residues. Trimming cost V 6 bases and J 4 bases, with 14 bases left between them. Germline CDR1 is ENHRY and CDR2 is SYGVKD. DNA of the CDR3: TGTGCCATCAGCGATACTAGGAATGCAGATACGCAGTATTTT. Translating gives CAISDTRNADTQYF.

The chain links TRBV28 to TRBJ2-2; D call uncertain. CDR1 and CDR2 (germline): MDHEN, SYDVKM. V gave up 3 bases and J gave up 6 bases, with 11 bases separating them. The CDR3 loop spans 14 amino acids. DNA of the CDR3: TGTGCCAGCAGTTTTTTCGTAGGACCCGGGGAGCTGTTTTTT. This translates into CASSFFVGPGELFF.

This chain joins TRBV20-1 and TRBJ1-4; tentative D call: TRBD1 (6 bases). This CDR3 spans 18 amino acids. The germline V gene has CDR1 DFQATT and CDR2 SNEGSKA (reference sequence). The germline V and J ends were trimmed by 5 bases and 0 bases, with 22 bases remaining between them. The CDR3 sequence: CSARRPGQETTTNEKLFF. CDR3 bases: TGCAGTGCTCGTAGACCGGGACAAGAAACGACAACTAATGAAAAACTGTTTTTT.

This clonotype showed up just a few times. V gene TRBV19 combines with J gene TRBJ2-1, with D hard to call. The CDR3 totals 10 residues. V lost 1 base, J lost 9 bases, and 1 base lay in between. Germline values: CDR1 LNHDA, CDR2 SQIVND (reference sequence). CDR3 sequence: CASSIGEQFF. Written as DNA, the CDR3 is TGTGCCAGTAGTATAGGTGAGCAGTTCTTC. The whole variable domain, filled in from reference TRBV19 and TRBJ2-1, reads DGGITQSPKYLFRKEGQNVTLSCEQNLNHDAMYWYRQDPGQGLRLIYYSQIVNDFQKGDIAEGYSVSREKKESFPLTVTSAQKNPTAFYLCASSIGEQFFGPGTRLTVL.